The rows below give T cell receptor beta chains drawn from one sample of a study of beta chain features in type 1 diabetes. Sequenced by immunoSEQ multiplex PCR; TCRdb stores in-frame clones only, minus some. The profile shows a few hundred thousand clones, more than 12% of them singletons. The material sequenced was naive CD4+ T cells from blood. These TCRs come from a woman aged 18-29 years in good health. The CDR3 runs from the conserved cysteine through the conserved F or W. A D gene is named only where the DNA matches it firmly. Only some rows state a clone size, as once, few, many or a class for expanded clones.

V	size	D	J	DNA	CDR3
TRBV28	few	TRBD1	TRBJ2-7	TGTGCCAGCACCGCCGGGACAGGTTTCACCTACGAGCAGTACTTC	CASTAGTGFTYEQYF
TRBV11-2	.	.	TRBJ1-5	TGTGCCAGCAGCTTAGGGACGGGGAATAGCAATCAGCCCCAGCATTTT	CASSLGTGNSNQPQHF
TRBV14	.	.	TRBJ2-2	TGTGCCAGCAGCCAGACAGGAGTGGGACGCCAGAACACCGGGGAGCTGTTTTTT	CASSQTGVGRQNTGELFF
TRBV4-1	few	.	TRBJ2-1	TGCGCCAGCAGCCAAGTCCATAGCGGCATCGATGAGCAGTTCTTC	CASSQVHSGIDEQFF
TRBV29-1	few	.	TRBJ2-5	TGCAGCGTTGCAGGGCTAGCGCTGGAGACCCAGTACTTC	CSVAGLALETQYF
TRBV4-1	few	TRBD2	TRBJ2-1	TGCGCCAGCAGCCATCCACGGACTAGCGGAAATGAGCAGTTCTTC	CASSHPRTSGNEQFF
TRBV5-6	few	.	TRBJ1-5	TGTGCCAGCGCTTCTACCTATAGCAATCAGCCCCAGCATTTT	CASASTYSNQPQHF
TRBV30	.	TRBD1	TRBJ1-1	TGTGCCTGGAGTCCGATTCTAGGGGGCATGAACACTGAAGCTTTCTTT	CAWSPILGGMNTEAFF
TRBV29-1	.	TRBD1	TRBJ1-2	TGCAGCGTTGGGTCGAAGGGTGGGACAGGGACTACGGATGGCTACACCTTC	CSVGSKGGTGTTDGYTF
TRBV28	few	TRBD2	TRBJ2-5	TGTGCCAGCAGTTTTCTAGGGCGACTAGCGGAAGAGACCCAGTACTTC	CASSFLGRLAEETQYF
TRBV30	few	TRBD1	TRBJ2-1	TGTGCCTGGAGTGTCGGACAGGGGAACAATGAGCAGTTCTTC	CAWSVGQGNNEQFF
TRBV30	few	.	TRBJ2-3	TGTGCCTGGAGTGTGGTGACTCACACAGATACGCAGTATTTT	CAWSVVTHTDTQYF
TRBV15	few	.	TRBJ1-1	TGTGCCACCAGCAGAGACCCTTCGGGGGAAGCTGAAGCTTTCTTT	CATSRDPSGEAEAFF
TRBV6-5	few	TRBD1	TRBJ1-2	TGTGCCAGCAGTTACTCGACAGGGAGGAATGGCTACACCTTC	CASSYSTGRNGYTF
TRBV18	.	.	TRBJ2-5	TGTGCCAGCTCACCACTTGGACAGCAAGAGACCCAGTACTTC	CASSPLGQQETQYF
TRBV7-9	.	.	TRBJ1-2	TGTGCCAGCAGCCCCAGAGCTACAGAAGTCTATGGCTACACCTTC	CASSPRATEVYGYTF
TRBV19	few	.	TRBJ2-5	TGTGCCAGTGCCCCCTTAAGGGGGAGAGGAGAGACCCAGTACTTC	CASAPLRGRGETQYF
TRBV28	.	.	TRBJ2-7	TGTGCCAGCAGTCCCCCCGGGACACTCTCCTACGAGCAGTACTTC	CASSPPGTLSYEQYF
TRBV7-2	few	.	TRBJ2-7	TGTGCCAGCAGCTTAGGGGGCGTACAGGGAAACGAGCAGTACTTC	CASSLGGVQGNEQYF
TRBV30	few	TRBD1	TRBJ2-1	TGTGCCTGGGCGGGACAGGGGGCATCCAATGAGCAGTTCTTC	CAWAGQGASNEQFF
TRBV2	few	.	TRBJ2-7	TGTGCCAGCATTGAGCAGACATCCTACGAGCAGTACTTC	CASIEQTSYEQYF
TRBV5-6	.	TRBD2	TRBJ2-4	TGTGCCAGCAGCCCGGGACTACAAAACATTCAGTACTTC	CASSPGLQNIQYF
TRBV10-3	few	.	TRBJ2-7	TGTGCCATCAGTGTTCAGGGCGGCGAGCAGTACTTC	CAISVQGGEQYF
TRBV7-9	.	TRBD2	TRBJ2-1	TGTGCCAGCCGGCGTGGACTAGCGGGAGCACTACCCTACAATGAGCAGTTCTTC	CASRRGLAGALPYNEQFF
TRBV29-1	few	TRBD2	TRBJ2-5	TGCAGCTCAGCGGACGGCGGGAGACCCCAAGAGACCCAGTACTTC	CSSADGGRPQETQYF
TRBV29-1	few	.	TRBJ1-1	TGCAGCGTGGGCCCGCGACGGGAGAACACTGAAGCTTTCTTT	CSVGPRRENTEAFF
TRBV11-2	few	.	TRBJ1-2	TGTGCCAGCAGCCGCGCCGGGGGGAGCTATGGCTACACCTTC	CASSRAGGSYGYTF
TRBV2	few	.	TRBJ2-3	TGTGCCAGCACGGTCCCAGATACGCAGTATTTT	CASTVPDTQYF
TRBV29-1	.	.	TRBJ1-2	TGCAGCGTTGATACTCACAGTATGATAGATGGCTACACCTTC	CSVDTHSMIDGYTF
TRBV5-4	.	.	TRBJ2-2	TGTGCCAGCAGCATCCGGAAGAGGAGTGCCGGGGAGCTGTTTTTT	CASSIRKRSAGELFF
TRBV18	.	.	TRBJ2-7	TGTGCCAGCTCACCACCGTCCGTTTCTAGCTCCTACGAGCAGTACTTC	CASSPPSVSSSYEQYF
TRBV6-5	.	.	TRBJ1-4	TGTGCCAGCAGCCTGACAGGCGCTAATGAAAAACTGTTTTTT	CASSLTGANEKLFF
TRBV5-1	few	.	TRBJ2-7	TGCGCCAGCAGCTTACCAGGGCTCGGCTACGAGCAGTACTTC	CASSLPGLGYEQYF
TRBV25-1	.	.	TRBJ2-7	TGTGCCAGCAGTGTTTCCGGTTCCTACGAGCAGTACTTC	CASSVSGSYEQYF
TRBV19	.	TRBD1	TRBJ2-5	TGTGCCAGTAGTGTCACAGGGGGCCGGGAGACCCAGTACTTC	CASSVTGGRETQYF
TRBV5-6	few	.	TRBJ2-5	TGTGCCAGCAGCTTGCAGGAGACCCAGTACTTC	CASSLQETQYF
TRBV9	few	TRBD2	TRBJ2-1	TGTGCCAGCAGCGTAGCACTAGCGGGAAATGAGCAGTTCTTC	CASSVALAGNEQFF
TRBV4-1	.	TRBD1	TRBJ2-7	TGCGCCAGCAGTGTGCGACGCCGGGACAGGTACTACGAGCAGTACTTC	CASSVRRRDRYYEQYF
TRBV5-1	few	.	TRBJ2-7	TGCGCCAGCAGCATAACTGACAGATCCTACGAGCAGTACTTC	CASSITDRSYEQYF
TRBV18	few	.	TRBJ2-7	TGTGCCAGCTCACCGGGGCAGGGTGAGAACGAGCAGTACTTC	CASSPGQGENEQYF
TRBV30	.	.	TRBJ1-2	TGTGCCTGGAGTCCTGTCTATGGCTACACCTTC	CAWSPVYGYTF
TRBV30	.	TRBD1	TRBJ1-5	TGTGCCTGCGGACAGGGCGGGGATCAGCCCCAGCATTTT	CACGQGGDQPQHF
TRBV18	.	TRBD1	TRBJ2-1	TGTGCCAGCTCACCACAGCGGGACAGGGGGTTCAGTGAGCAGTTCTTC	CASSPQRDRGFSEQFF
TRBV27	.	.	TRBJ2-2	TGTGCCAGCAGTTCTTTAGCGTACACCGGGGAGCTGTTTTTT	CASSSLAYTGELFF
TRBV29-1	few	.	TRBJ2-5	TGCAGCGTTGTACAGGGTGAGGAGACCCAGTACTTC	CSVVQGEETQYF
TRBV28	few	TRBD2	TRBJ2-1	TGTGCCAGCAGTGGTTCCAGACTAGCGGGAAAGTTGAATGAGCAGTTCTTC	CASSGSRLAGKLNEQFF
TRBV15	.	.	TRBJ1-5	TGTGCCACCAGCAGAGATTTGACAGATAATCAGCCCCAGCATTTT	CATSRDLTDNQPQHF